The 20 T cell receptor beta chains listed next were all sequenced from one sample in a study of OX40 agonist ivuxolimab in advanced cancers. The data were produced by immunoSEQ multiplex PCR, yet TCRdb's version contains in-frame clones alone and is incomplete. The sample lists about 31,000 clones, approximately 91% seen once, with about 25% in the top ten. Sequenced material: CD4+ or CD8+ T cells sorted from blood, taken in a trial of the OX40 agonist ivuxolimab. These receptors originate from an adult with an advanced solid tumor such as melanoma, head and neck, liver or kidney cancer.

The rearrangement joins TRBV2 to TRBJ1-5, with D tentatively TRBD1 (5 bases). V shed 1 base and J shed 8 bases, with 15 bases lying between them. The CDR3 covers 15 residues. Germline assignment: CDR1 SNHLY and CDR2 FYNNEI. The CDR3 coding sequence is TGTGCCAGCAGTGAAGGACCCACCATAGGGGAGCCCCAGCATTTT. Its translation is CASSEGPTIGEPQHF.

V usage is TRBV27 and J usage is TRBJ2-5; 8 bases line up with TRBD1. The CDR3 length is 13 residues. The V gene's germline CDR1 is MNHEY and CDR2 SMNVEV (reference sequence). J was trimmed by 1 base and V by 6 bases; bases with no gene match: 1. In DNA form, the CDR3 reads TGTGCCAGCAGGGACAGGGCCCAAGAGACCCAGTACTTC. This translates into CASRDRAQETQYF.

V and J are TRBV9 and TRBJ2-7; TRBD2 matches 7 bases. Germline V CDR1 and CDR2: SGDLS, YYNGEE. CDR3 length: 17 amino acids. J was trimmed by 3 bases and V by 4 bases; bases with no gene match: 16. The CDR3 nucleotides are TGTGCCAGCAGCCCCGAGGGAGGGCGGTTTTTAGGCTACGAGCAGTACTTC. Translating it yields CASSPEGGRFLGYEQYF.

The gene calls are TRBV4-1 and TRBJ2-1; 7 nucleotides line up with TRBD2. With V trimmed by 4 bases and J by 3 bases, 6 bases remained unmatched. This CDR3 is 15 amino acids long. Germline lookup yields CDR1 MGHRA and CDR2 YSYEKL. In nucleotides, the CDR3 is TGCGCCAGCAGCCCCCCTAGCGGCCTCTACAATGAGCAGTTCTTC. Protein sequence: CASSPPSGLYNEQFF.

The V and J genes are TRBV6-4 and TRBJ1-2; D is possibly TRBD1 (6 bases). Trimming cost V 2 bases and J 3 bases, with 13 bases left between them. Germline V gives CDR1 MRHNA, CDR2 SNTAGT. This CDR3 comprises 15 residues. For the CDR3, the DNA is TGTGCCAGCAGTGACCTGACGACAGGTGACTATGGCTACACCTTC. Protein sequence: CASSDLTTGDYGYTF.

The chain combines TRBV18 with TRBJ2-7; D is uncertain. Germline V gene data show CDR1 as KGHSH and CDR2 as LQKENI. Deletions cut 1 base from V and 0 bases from J, with 10 bases between. The CDR3 totals 15 residues. CDR3 residues: CASSPQELSSYEQYF. The CDR3 coding sequence is TGTGCCAGCTCACCACAAGAGCTTAGCTCCTACGAGCAGTACTTC.

The sample holds one count of this clone. The rearrangement joins TRBV5-1 to TRBJ2-5, with 7 bases aligning to TRBD1. The DNA matches TRBJ2-7 better at its end, which makes the J call doubtful. The CDR3 extends over 16 amino acids. From germline, CDR1 is SGHRS and CDR2 YFSETQ. CDR3 sequence: CASSLARTGEAYEQYF. CDR3 nucleotides: TGCGCCAGCAGCTTGGCAAGGACAGGAGAGGCCTACGAGCAGTACTTC.

By share of the sample, this clone is medium-sized (0.01 to 0.1%). The chain employs TRBV28 and TRBJ2-7; the D gene is possibly TRBD2 (6 bases). V shed 10 bases and J shed 4 bases, with 20 bases lying between them. Germline loops: CDR1 MDHEN, CDR2 SYDVKM. There are 14 residues in the CDR3. The CDR3 protein is CATEGPPREYEQYF. The CDR3 nucleotides read TGTGCCACGGAGGGACCCCCCCGGGAATACGAGCAGTACTTC.

The chain couples TRBV30 to TRBJ2-1; 13 bases match TRBD2. V was pared by 1 base and J by 6 bases, with 0 bases of the junction left unmatched. The germline gives CDR1 GTSNPN, CDR2 SVGIG (reference sequence). The CDR3 is made up of 14 amino acids. The CDR3 DNA sequence: TGTGCCTGGAGTGGGACTAGCGGGGGCAATGAGCAGTTCTTC. Encoded protein: CAWSGTSGGNEQFF. Drawing the rest from reference TRBV30 and TRBJ2-1, the complete variable domain is SQTIHQWPATLVQPVGSPLSLECTVEGTSNPNLYWYRQAAGRGLQLLFYSVGIGQISSEVPQNLSASRPQDRQFILSSKKLLLSDSGFYLCAWSGTSGGNEQFFGPGTRLTVL.

The chain links TRBV7-9 to TRBJ2-1, with TRBD1 as a possible D gene (6 bases). The germline CDR1 and CDR2 sequences are SEHNR and FQNEAQ (reference sequence). V was pared by 5 bases and J by 15 bases, with 20 bases between. CDR3 length: 13 residues. CDR3 region: CASSRQASLDRFF. CDR3 bases: TGTGCCAGCAGCCGACAGGCGAGCCTGGATCGGTTCTTC.

The chain recombines TRBV19 with TRBJ2-7; no clear D. CDR1 is LNHDA and CDR2 is SQIVND in the germline V gene (reference sequence). Trimming removed 6 bases at V and 1 base at J, with 7 bases between. This CDR3 is 12 amino acids long. CDR3 coding DNA: TGTGCCAGTAGCTCTGGGTCCTACGAGCAGTACTTC. Amino acids: CASSSGSYEQYF.

The J gene is TRBJ2-3, the V gene TRBV10-2; TRBD1 aligns across 9 bases. Trimming cost V 0 bases and J 1 base; bases outside gene matches: 5. This CDR3 contains 17 residues. In germline, CDR1 is WSHSY, CDR2 SAAADI. The CDR3 DNA is TGCGCCAGCAGTGAGTCCCTCCGGGACAGGGGCACAGATACGCAGTATTTT. Translation gives CASSESLRDRGTDTQYF.

The J gene is TRBJ1-1, the V gene TRBV7-2, with TRBD1 matching over 9 bases. The germline gives CDR1 SGHTA, CDR2 FQGNSA. This CDR3 is built from 14 residues. V shed 5 bases, J shed 4 bases, and the junction held 5 bases outside the gene matches. The DNA for the CDR3 is TGTGCCAGCAGCCCTCTGACAGGGGGCACTGAAGCTTTCTTT. This sequence encodes CASSPLTGGTEAFF. The entire variable domain, with the rest obtained from reference TRBV7-2 and TRBJ1-1, is as follows: GAGVSQSPSNKVTEKGKDVELRCDPISGHTALYWYRQSLGQGLEFLIYFQGNSAPDKSGLPSDRFSAERTGGSVSTLTIQRTQQEDSAVYLCASSPLTGGTEAFFGQGTRLTVV.

The rearrangement links TRBV29-1 to TRBJ1-1; no definite D call. CDR3 size: 11 residues. V lost 7 bases and J 4 bases, leaving 10 bases between the germline ends. The germline gives CDR1 SQVTM, CDR2 ANQGSEA. Written as DNA, the CDR3 is TGCAGCGCTCCCGGCGGCACTGAAGCTTTCTTT. Translating gives CSAPGGTEAFF. Full variable domain (outside the CDR3, taken from reference TRBV29-1 and TRBJ1-1): SAVISQKPSRDICQRGTSLTIQCQVDSQVTMMFWYRQQPGQSLTLIATANQGSEATYESGFVIDKFPISRPNLTFSTLTVSNMSPEDSSIYLCSAPGGTEAFFGQGTRLTVV.

This rearrangement joins TRBV19 to TRBJ2-2; D might be TRBD1 or TRBD2, each matching 6 bases. The germline CDR1 and CDR2 sequences are LNHDA and SQIVND (reference sequence). Trimming removed 6 bases from V and 3 bases from J, with 14 bases in between. The CDR3 length is 15 residues. CDR3 amino acids: CASRDGGGYTGELFF. The CDR3 DNA reads TGTGCCAGTAGAGACGGAGGGGGGTACACCGGGGAGCTGTTTTTT.

This clone appeared a single time. This chain connects TRBV6-5 to TRBJ2-5, with D unresolved. The CDR3 spans 12 residues. CDR1 is MNHEY and CDR2 is SVGAGI in the germline V gene. Trimming pared 6 bases from V and 4 bases from J, leaving 9 bases between. Here the CDR3 reads CASRTQGETQYF. CDR3 nucleotides: TGTGCCAGCAGAACCCAAGGAGAGACCCAGTACTTC.

The V gene is TRBV6-5, the J gene TRBJ2-3; D ambiguous. Between the trimmed V and J ends, which lost 2 bases and 6 bases, there was a span of 3 bases. Germline V gene sequence: CDR1 MNHEY, CDR2 SVGAGI. The CDR3 totals 11 residues. The CDR3 region is CASSYVDTQYF. CDR3 coding DNA: TGTGCCAGCAGTTACGTGGATACGCAGTATTTT.

The sample holds one count of this clone. This sequence joins TRBV6-9 and TRBJ2-7; 8 positions agree with TRBD1. Germline CDR1 MNHGY, CDR2 SVAAGI. V shed 6 bases, J shed 5 bases, and the junction held 12 bases outside the gene matches. The CDR3 length is 15 residues. In nucleotides, the CDR3 is TGTGCCAGCAGCCCCGGTGGCAGGGGGCTCGACGAGCAGTACTTC. This sequence encodes CASSPGGRGLDEQYF.

The chain uses TRBV9 and TRBJ2-1; unclear D gene. The CDR3 is made up of 17 amino acids. Germline values: CDR1 SGDLS, CDR2 YYNGEE. Trimming left V 3 bases short and J 0 bases short, with 16 bases between. In nucleotides, the CDR3 is TGTGCCAGCAGCGACCCCAAGGCAGATAGCTCCTACAATGAGCAGTTCTTC. Translated, it gives CASSDPKADSSYNEQFF.

This rearrangement joins TRBV11-2 to TRBJ2-7; TRBD1 matches at 7 bases. The CDR3 covers 13 residues. V gave up 5 bases and J gave up 5 bases; unmatched junction bases: 6. The germline CDR1 and CDR2 sequences are SGHAT and FQNNGV. In DNA, the CDR3 is TGTGCCAGCAGCCAGACAGGGCCCAACGAGCAGTACTTC. Protein product: CASSQTGPNEQYF.